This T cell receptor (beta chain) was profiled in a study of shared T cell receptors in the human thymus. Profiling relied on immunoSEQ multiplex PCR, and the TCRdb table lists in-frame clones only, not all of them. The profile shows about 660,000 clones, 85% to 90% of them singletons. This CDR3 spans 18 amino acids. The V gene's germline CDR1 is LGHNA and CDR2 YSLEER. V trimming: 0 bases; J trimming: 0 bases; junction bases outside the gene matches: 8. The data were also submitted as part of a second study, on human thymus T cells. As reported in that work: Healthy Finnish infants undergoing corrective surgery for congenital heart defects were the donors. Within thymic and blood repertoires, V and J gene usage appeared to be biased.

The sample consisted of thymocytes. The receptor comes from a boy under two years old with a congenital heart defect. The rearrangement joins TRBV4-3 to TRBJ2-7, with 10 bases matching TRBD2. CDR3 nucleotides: TGCGCCAGCAGCCAAGAAGCTAGCGGGAGCCTTAGCTCCTACGAGCAGTACTTC. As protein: CASSQEASGSLSSYEQYF.